The T cell receptor (beta chain) described here comes from a study of blood T cell repertoires in COVID-19. Study information: The cDNA or gDNA used as material had been derived from T cells, B-cell-depleted T cells, or PBMCs.

Here immunoSEQ multiplex PCR was the method, and the copy in TCRdb shows in-frame clones only, minus some. The sample contains about 200,000 clones, more than 60% of which appear only once. The CDR3 is 13 residues long. Trimming cost V 7 bases and J 3 bases, with 13 bases left between them. The germline V gene has CDR1 LNHDA and CDR2 SQIVND (reference sequence). Specimen: peripheral blood. The sequence was obtained from a man aged 45-65 years who had recovered from COVID-19. The chain carries TRBV19 and TRBJ2-7, with D maybe TRBD2 (5 bases). The CDR3 region is CASTAGLSYEQYF. In DNA form, the CDR3 reads TGTGCCAGTACTGCGGGCCTGAGCTACGAGCAGTACTTC. The entire variable domain, with the rest obtained from reference TRBV19 and TRBJ2-7, is as follows: DGGITQSPKYLFRKEGQNVTLSCEQNLNHDAMYWYRQDPGQGLRLIYYSQIVNDFQKGDIAEGYSVSREKKESFPLTVTSAQKNPTAFYLCASTAGLSYEQYFGPGTRLTVT.